These 2 T cell receptor beta chains came from one sample sequenced in a study of blood T cell repertoires in COVID-19. Assay: immunoSEQ multiplex PCR; the TCRdb copy retains only in-frame clones and omits some. Of hundreds of thousands of clones listed, roughly 86% are singletons. Specimen: peripheral blood. These receptors were collected from a woman between 55 and 75 years old who had recovered from COVID-19.

The J gene is TRBJ2-1, the V gene TRBV9, with D possibly TRBD2 on 7 matching bases. Germline assignment: CDR1 SGDLS and CDR2 YYNGEE. The V end lost 0 bases, the J end lost 10 bases, and 14 bases lay between the germline ends. CDR3 length equals 14 residues. CDR3 nucleotide sequence: TGTGCCAGCAGCGTAGCGGCGGGGGCGGAGGAGCAGTTCTTC. It encodes CASSVAAGAEEQFF.

The chain is built from TRBV7-3 and TRBJ2-1; D is uncertain. Per germline, CDR1 SGHTA and CDR2 FQGTGA. The V end lost 5 bases, the J end lost 12 bases, and 23 bases lay between the germline ends. The CDR3 length is 15 residues. CDR3 sequence: CASSVTGLGVVAQFF. CDR3 bases: TGTGCCAGCAGCGTGACTGGCCTGGGTGTCGTCGCGCAGTTCTTC.